The sample holds many counts of the clone carrying this T cell receptor beta chain. Its matching antigen is unknown. CDR3 length: 14 amino acids. Germline V CDR1 and CDR2: SGHVS, FNYEAQ. The V gene lost 1 base and the J gene lost 2 bases, with 6 bases spanning the gap. This sample is drawn from a study of T cell repertoires in cytomegalovirus infection. Study summary: Alongside well-studied HLA-B-restricted CMV epitopes, recently identified HLA-C-restricted CMV epitopes were also used. TCR beta signatures that were public indicated CMV infection and matching HLA type. Whole-study results and caveats: Pooled public TCR beta family frequency picked out CMV carriers with the relevant HLA.

TCRdb independently ran MiXCR on the reads; one entry per CDR3 protein. Of around 750,000 distinct CDR3 sequences in the sample, around a third were seen once. The sequencing here drew on cultured CD8+ T cells from PBMCs, taken from culture after CMV antigen stimulation. This TCR was recovered from a human donor in good health (CMV status not recorded). Some clones in this sample may be carry-over from other donors' samples. The rearrangement links TRBV7-6 to TRBJ2-4; D gene uncertain. In DNA, the CDR3 is TGTGCCAGCAGCTTAGGCCCTTCCAAAAACATTCAGTACTTC. Translated: CASSLGPSKNIQYF.